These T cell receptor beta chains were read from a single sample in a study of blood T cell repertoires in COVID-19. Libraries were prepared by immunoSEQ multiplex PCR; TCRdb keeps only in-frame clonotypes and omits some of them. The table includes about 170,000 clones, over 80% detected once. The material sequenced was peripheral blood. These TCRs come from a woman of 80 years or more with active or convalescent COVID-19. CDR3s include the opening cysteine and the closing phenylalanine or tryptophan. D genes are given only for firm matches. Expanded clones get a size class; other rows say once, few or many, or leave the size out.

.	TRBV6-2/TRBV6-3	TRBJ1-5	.	CASSSDNSLHQPQHF	TGTGCCAGCAGTTCCGACAACTCACTCCATCAGCCCCAGCATTTT
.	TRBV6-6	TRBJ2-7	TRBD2	CASSYPAGATPEQYF	TGTGCCAGCAGTTACCCAGCGGGGGCCACACCCGAGCAGTACTTC
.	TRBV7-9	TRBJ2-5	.	CASTGGASAQETQYF	TGTGCCAGCACCGGTGGGGCTAGCGCTCAAGAGACCCAGTACTTC
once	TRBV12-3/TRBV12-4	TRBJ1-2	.	CASSWAGLGYTF	TGTGCCAGCAGTTGGGCGGGGTTAGGCTACACCTTC
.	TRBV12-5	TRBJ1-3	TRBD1	CASGLVQGTVLSGNTIYF	TGTGCTAGTGGTTTGGTACAAGGGACAGTACTCTCTGGAAACACCATATATTTT
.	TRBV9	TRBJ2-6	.	CASSHRGGRQPSGANVLTF	TGTGCCAGCAGCCATAGGGGGGGGCGACAGCCCTCTGGGGCCAACGTCCTGACTTTC
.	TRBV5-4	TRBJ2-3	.	CASSLGRGGRTDTQYF	TGTGCCAGCAGCTTGGGTAGAGGAGGGCGCACAGATACGCAGTATTTT
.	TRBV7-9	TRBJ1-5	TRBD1	CASSSRDSQPQHF	TGTGCCAGCAGTTCTCGGGACAGTCAGCCCCAGCATTTT
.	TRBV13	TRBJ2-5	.	CASSSGGPTGRKETQYF	TGTGCCAGCAGCTCGGGGGGGCCGACAGGGAGGAAGGAGACCCAGTACTTC
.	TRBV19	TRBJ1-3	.	CASSNGQISGNTIYF	TGTGCCAGTAGTAATGGGCAGATCTCTGGAAACACCATATATTTT
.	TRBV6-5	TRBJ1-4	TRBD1	CASRQGEVPNEKLFF	TGTGCCAGCAGGCAGGGGGAAGTCCCTAATGAAAAACTGTTTTTT
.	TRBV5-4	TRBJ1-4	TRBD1	CASSFTGGANEKLFF	TGTGCCAGCAGCTTCACAGGGGGGGCTAATGAAAAACTGTTTTTT
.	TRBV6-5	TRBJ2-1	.	CASSYGLSSYNEQFF	TGTGCCAGCAGTTACGGTCTGAGCTCCTACAATGAGCAGTTCTTC
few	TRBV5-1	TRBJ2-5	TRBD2	CASTSGGDVLETQYF	TGCGCCAGCACTAGCGGGGGGGACGTTCTGGAGACCCAGTACTTC
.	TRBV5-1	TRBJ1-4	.	CASRDTSPEKLFF	TGCGCCAGCAGAGACACTAGTCCTGAAAAACTGTTTTTT
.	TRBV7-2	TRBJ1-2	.	CASSPVGQGLFGYTF	TGTGCCAGCAGCCCTGTGGGTCAGGGACTCTTTGGCTACACCTTC
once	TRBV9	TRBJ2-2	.	CASSLGGTGELFF	TGTGCCAGCAGCTTAGGAGGCACCGGGGAGCTGTTTTTT
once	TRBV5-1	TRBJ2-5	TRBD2	CASSLTSGDETQYF	TGCGCCAGCAGCCTGACTAGCGGGGACGAGACCCAGTACTTC
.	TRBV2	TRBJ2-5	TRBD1	CASSEVTGGETQYF	TGTGCCAGCAGTGAAGTGACAGGGGGCGAGACCCAGTACTTC
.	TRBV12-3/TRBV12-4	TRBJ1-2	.	CASRWGDNRYTF	TGTGCCAGTCGATGGGGGGATAATCGCTACACCTTC
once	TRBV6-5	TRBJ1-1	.	CASSLEQGNSEAFF	TGTGCCAGCAGTCTCGAACAGGGAAATTCTGAAGCTTTCTTT
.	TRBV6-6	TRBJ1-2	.	CASIAGFGGYTF	TGTGCCAGCATCGCGGGGTTCGGGGGCTACACCTTC
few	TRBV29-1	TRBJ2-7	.	CSVRERYEQYF	TGCAGCGTTCGGGAGCGCTACGAGCAGTACTTC
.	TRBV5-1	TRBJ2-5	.	CASSLEFGHSETQYF	TGCGCCAGCAGCTTGGAGTTCGGACATTCGGAGACCCAGTACTTC
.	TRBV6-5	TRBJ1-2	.	CASSYSGAGYGYTF	TGTGCCAGCAGTTACTCTGGGGCTGGATATGGCTACACCTTC
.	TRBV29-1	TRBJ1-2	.	CSATTGLNYGYTF	TGCAGCGCCACCACAGGGTTGAACTATGGCTACACCTTC
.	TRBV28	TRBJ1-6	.	CASSPSGYNSPLHF	TGTGCCAGCAGTCCTTCCGGGTATAATTCACCCCTCCACTTT
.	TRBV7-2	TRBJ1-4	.	CASSLGENEKLFF	TGTGCCAGCAGCTTAGGGGAGAATGAAAAACTGTTTTTT
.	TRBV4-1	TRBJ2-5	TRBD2	CASSQVTSVETQYF	TGCGCCAGCAGCCAAGTGACTAGCGTGGAGACCCAGTACTTC
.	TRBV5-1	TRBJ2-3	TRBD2	CASSSLAGATDTQYF	TGCGCCAGCAGCTCACTAGCGGGGGCAACAGATACGCAGTATTTT
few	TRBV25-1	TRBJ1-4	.	CASRAGNEKLFF	TGTGCCAGCAGGGCAGGGAATGAAAAACTGTTTTTT
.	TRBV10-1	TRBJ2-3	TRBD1	CASSSGTGGFADTQYF	TGCGCCAGCAGTTCGGGGACAGGGGGTTTCGCAGATACGCAGTATTTT
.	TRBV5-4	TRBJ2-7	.	CASSGTKSYEQYF	TGTGCCAGCTCGGGGACAAAGTCCTACGAGCAGTACTTC
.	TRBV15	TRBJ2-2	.	CATSPGSGELFF	TGTGCCACCAGCCCAGGGTCCGGGGAGCTGTTTTTT
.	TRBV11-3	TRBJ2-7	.	CASSFFSGASYYEQYF	TGTGCCAGCAGCTTCTTCAGTGGAGCGTCGTACTACGAGCAGTACTTC
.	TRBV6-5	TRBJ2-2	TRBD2	CASSRGLAGTGELFF	TGTGCCAGCAGTAGAGGACTAGCGGGGACCGGGGAGCTGTTTTTT
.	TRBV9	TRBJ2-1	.	CASSVAVGDEQFF	TGTGCCAGCAGCGTAGCCGTCGGGGATGAGCAGTTCTTC
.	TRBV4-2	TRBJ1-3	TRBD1	CASSQAIFGTGGDSGNTIYF	TGTGCCAGCAGCCAAGCTATTTTTGGGACAGGGGGCGACTCTGGAAACACCATATATTTT
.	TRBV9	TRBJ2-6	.	CASNSAASARSGANVLTF	TGTGCCAGCAATTCAGCAGCTAGTGCCCGCTCTGGGGCCAACGTCCTGACTTTC
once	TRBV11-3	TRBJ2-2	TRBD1	CASSIGTGIRTGELFF	TGTGCCAGCAGCATTGGGACAGGCATCCGAACCGGGGAGCTGTTTTTT
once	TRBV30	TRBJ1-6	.	CAWNRGNNSPLHF	TGTGCCTGGAACCGGGGTAATAATTCACCCCTCCACTTT
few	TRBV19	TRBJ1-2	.	CASLPMDQGHYGYTF	TGTGCCAGTTTACCCATGGACCAGGGGCACTATGGCTACACCTTC
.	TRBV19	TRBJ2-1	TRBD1	CASSKPGQGPVEQFF	TGTGCCAGTAGTAAACCGGGACAGGGCCCCGTTGAGCAGTTCTTC
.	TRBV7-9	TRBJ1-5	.	CASSFQEGNQPQHF	TGTGCCAGCAGCTTCCAAGAGGGAAATCAGCCCCAGCATTTT
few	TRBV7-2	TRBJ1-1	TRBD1	CASSLGGQGNTEAFF	TGTGCCAGCAGCTTAGGTGGACAGGGGAACACTGAAGCTTTCTTT
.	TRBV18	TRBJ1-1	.	CASLPGAGNTEAFF	TGTGCCAGCCTCCCAGGGGCTGGAAACACTGAAGCTTTCTTT
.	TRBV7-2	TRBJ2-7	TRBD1	CASSADRASYEQYF	TGTGCCAGCAGCGCGGACAGGGCCTCCTACGAGCAGTACTTC
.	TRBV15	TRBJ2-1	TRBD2	CATSTKGTSGFSYNEQFF	TGTGCCACCAGCACTAAGGGGACTAGCGGGTTTTCCTACAATGAGCAGTTCTTC
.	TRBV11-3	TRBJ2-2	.	CASPRGGHLDTGELFF	TGTGCCAGTCCAAGGGGGGGCCACTTAGACACCGGGGAGCTGTTTTTT
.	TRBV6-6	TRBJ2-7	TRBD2	CASSYSGRGAAYEQYF	TGTGCCAGCAGTTACTCGGGGCGGGGGGCCGCCTACGAGCAGTACTTC
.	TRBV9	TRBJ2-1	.	CASSVESLSAGEQFF	TGTGCCAGCAGCGTAGAATCCCTCTCCGCGGGTGAGCAGTTCTTC
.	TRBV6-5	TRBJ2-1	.	CASSSSGRSYNEQFF	TGTGCCAGCAGTTCCAGCGGCCGCTCCTACAATGAGCAGTTCTTC
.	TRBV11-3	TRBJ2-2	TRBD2	CASSVLAGDTGELFF	TGTGCCAGCAGCGTACTAGCGGGGGACACCGGGGAGCTGTTTTTT